This T cell receptor beta chain emerged from a study of T cells after posttransplantation cyclophosphamide. Treatment was busulfan-fludarabine conditioning, a marrow graft, and cyclophosphamide on days +3 and +4. Per germline, CDR1 MNHNS and CDR2 SASEGT. Trimming took off 10 bases at V and 3 bases at J, with 12 bases between the two ends. CDR3 length equals 12 residues. This clone was picked up many times. Its antigen is not identified. This table comes from immunoSEQ multiplex PCR, and its TCRdb copy is limited to in-frame clones, with some not included. The sample yields 6,000 to 9,500 clones, without any singletons. Overall study results and limits: Donor CD8+ memory clones often dominated recipient blood repertoires at later times. Tissue-infiltrating T cells from skin or gut overlapped little with blood T cells.

Sequencing used PBMCs, obtained 94 days after allogeneic stem cell transplant with posttransplant cyclophosphamide. J is TRBJ1-1 and V is TRBV6-1; no firm D call. The TCR comes from a female patient aged 60 or older who received an allogeneic stem cell transplant from an unrelated donor, was CMV-positive, and had acute GVHD only. Some T cells may be supplied by the graft donor. CDR3 residues: CATSRFDTEAFF. The CDR3 DNA reads as TGTGCCACTAGTAGGTTTGACACTGAAGCTTTCTTT.